These 4 T cell receptor beta chains originate from one sample sequenced in a study of control samples from healthy donors and cancer patients. Assay: immunoSEQ multiplex PCR; the TCRdb copy retains only in-frame clones and omits some. The profile shows roughly 95,000 clones, roughly nine tenths of them singletons. Material for sequencing was blood. These receptors came from a woman younger than 45 in good health.

This sequence joins TRBV5-1 and TRBJ1-1; no firm D call. This CDR3 has 13 residues. From germline, CDR1 is SGHRS and CDR2 YFSETQ. Trimming left V 5 bases short and J 4 bases short, with 12 bases between. CDR3 in amino acids: CASSPSLGTEAFF. The CDR3 DNA sequence: TGCGCCAGCAGTCCTAGCCTGGGCACTGAAGCTTTCTTT.

The J gene is TRBJ2-5, the V gene TRBV3-1 (or the pseudogene TRBV3-2), with 9 positions matching TRBD2. The germline CDR1 and CDR2 sequences are LGHDT and YNNKEL (reference sequence). The CDR3 sequence is 16 residues long. The V segment lost 1 base and the J segment 1 base; nucleotides outside the gene matches: 4. In DNA, the CDR3 is TGTGCCAGCAGCCAAGGAGGTAGCGGGGGCCAAGAGACCCAGTACTTC. Protein sequence: CASSQGGSGGQETQYF.

The V gene is TRBV19, the J gene TRBJ1-3; D uncertain. This CDR3 is built from 16 residues. With 4 bases removed from V and 3 bases from J, the gap between germline ends came to 16 bases. The germline V gene encodes CDR1 LNHDA and CDR2 SQIVND (reference sequence). This CDR3 is CASSTLGSGSGNTIYF. CDR3 bases: TGTGCCAGTAGTACCCTTGGATCCGGGAGTGGAAACACCATATATTTT.

V is TRBV18 and J is TRBJ1-2; D gene unclear. Trimming stripped 4 bases from V and 6 bases from J, with 9 bases between. Germline assignment: CDR1 KGHSH and CDR2 LQKENI. The CDR3 runs 12 residues. CDR3 loop: CASSLRGDGYTF. CDR3 DNA sequence: TGTGCCAGCTCACTCCGTGGGGATGGCTACACCTTC.